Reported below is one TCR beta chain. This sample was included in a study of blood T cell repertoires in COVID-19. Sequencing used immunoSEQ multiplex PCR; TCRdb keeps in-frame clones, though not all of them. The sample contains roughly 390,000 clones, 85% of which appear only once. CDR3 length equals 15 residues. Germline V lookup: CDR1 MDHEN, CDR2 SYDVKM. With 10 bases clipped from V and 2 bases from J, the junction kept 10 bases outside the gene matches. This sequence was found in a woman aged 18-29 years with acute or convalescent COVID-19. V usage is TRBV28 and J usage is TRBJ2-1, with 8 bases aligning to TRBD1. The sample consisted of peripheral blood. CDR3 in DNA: TGTGCCACCGGGCTCTCAGGGGGCACCTACAATGAGCAGTTCTTC. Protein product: CATGLSGGTYNEQFF.